This TCR beta chain emerged from a study of response to subunit inactivated influenza vaccine. TCRdb recomputed calls from the RT-PCR reads with MiXCR, one row per CDR3 protein. This table holds about 540,000 distinct CDR3 sequences, under 30% found once. Germline loops: CDR1 SGHKS, CDR2 YYEKEE (reference sequence). This CDR3 is 13 amino acids long. Trimming took off 3 bases at V and 4 bases at J, with 10 bases between the two ends. The same sample was also studied in work on T cells expressing NK-cell markers. From that paper: The TCR beta cDNA came from 5'RACE template switching with UMIs. Sorted CD3+CD56-NKG2C+, CD3+CD56+NKG2C+ and CD3+CD56+NKG2C- T cells supplied the TCR beta repertoires.

The receptor was isolated from a man aged 45-65 years who received an inactivated influenza vaccine. V and J are TRBV5-5 and TRBJ1-2; D perhaps matches TRBD1 (5 bases). The input for sequencing was CD4+ T cells sorted from PBMCs, taken 12 days after vaccination. The CDR3 DNA is TGTGCCAGCAGCTCGACAGTTTCCTATGGCTACACCTTC. It codes for CASSSTVSYGYTF.